A single sample is the source of the 10 T cell receptor beta chains below, sequenced in a study of blood T cell repertoires in COVID-19. The protocol was immunoSEQ multiplex PCR, while the TCRdb copy is restricted to in-frame clones and leaves out a portion. Counted here are roughly 400,000 clones, around 87% occurring once; the ten biggest clones make up 2% to 2.5%. Source material: peripheral blood. The receptor set was obtained from a woman aged 60-70 years with COVID-19, enrolled during active disease.

A note on this clone: Within the sample, other DNA sequences also encode this same CDR3. The chain recombines TRBV6-5 with TRBJ1-2; 10 nucleotides agree with TRBD1. V shed 2 bases, J shed 4 bases, and the junction held 4 bases outside the gene matches. The CDR3 is 15 amino acids. In germline, CDR1 is MNHEY, CDR2 SVGAGI. The CDR3 sequence is CASSYSGQGGYGYTF. The CDR3 DNA reads as TGTGCCAGCAGTTACAGCGGACAGGGGGGCTATGGCTACACCTTC.

The chain employs TRBV9 and TRBJ2-7, with a tentative D call TRBD2 (6 bases). CDR1 is SGDLS, CDR2 YYNGEE, per germline. This CDR3 region has 14 residues. V lost 0 bases and J lost 6, with 13 bases in between. The CDR3 reads CASSVGRGQGEQYF. For the CDR3, the DNA is TGTGCCAGCAGCGTAGGGAGGGGTCAGGGCGAGCAGTACTTC.

The chain uses TRBV6-2 or TRBV6-3 and TRBJ2-2, with 10 bases fitting TRBD2. V lost 3 bases and J lost 1; bases outside the gene matches: 8. Germline V gene lookup returns CDR1 MNHEY and CDR2 SVGEGT. CDR3 size: 18 residues. The DNA of the CDR3 is TGTGCCAGCAGTTATCCCTTTAGCGGGGGGCTGAACACCGGGGAGCTGTTTTTT. It translates to CASSYPFSGGLNTGELFF.

The chain combines TRBV18 with TRBJ2-3; TRBD2 matches 7 bases. The CDR3 has 17 amino acids. CDR1 is KGHSH, CDR2 LQKENI, per germline. Losses at the gene ends were 4 bases for V and 1 base for J; bases not matched to a gene: 11. The CDR3: CASSRLVTSVGTDTQYF. The CDR3, as DNA: TGTGCCAGCTCACGTCTCGTTACTAGCGTAGGCACAGATACGCAGTATTTT.

The chain recombines TRBV2 with TRBJ1-6, with D tentatively TRBD1 (5 bases). Trimming left V 2 bases short and J 11 bases short, with 16 bases between. This CDR3 is 15 amino acids long. Germline V gene lookup returns CDR1 SNHLY and CDR2 FYNNEI. In nucleotides, the CDR3 is TGTGCCAGCAGTGAAAATGCGGCAGGGCAGGCACCCCTCCACTTT. As protein: CASSENAAGQAPLHF.

This rearrangement joins TRBV19 to TRBJ2-2, with TRBD2 as a possible D gene (7 bases). The CDR3 is 19 amino acids. V was cut by 5 bases and J by 3 bases, with 25 bases left in between. Germline V gene lookup returns CDR1 LNHDA and CDR2 SQIVND (reference sequence). CDR3 region: CASSAQSGDTPLDTGELFF. Written as DNA, the CDR3 is TGTGCCAGTAGTGCACAAAGCGGGGACACGCCGTTAGACACCGGGGAGCTGTTTTTT.

V gene TRBV7-2 combines with J gene TRBJ1-4, with D possibly TRBD1 on 5 matching bases. The V gene lost 1 base and the J gene lost 4 bases, with 10 bases spanning the gap. The germline gives CDR1 SGHTA, CDR2 FQGNSA. The CDR3 length is 15 residues. The CDR3 DNA follows: TGTGCCAGCAGCTTAGAGCAGGGCTTTAATGAAAAACTGTTTTTT. Its translation is CASSLEQGFNEKLFF.

The CDR3 loop reads CASRGQEQYGYTF. The CDR3 DNA reads TGTGCCAGCAGGGGACAGGAACAATATGGCTACACCTTC. V is TRBV12-3 or TRBV12-4 and J is TRBJ1-2, with 8 nucleotides matching TRBD1. This CDR3 region has 13 residues. With V trimmed by 6 bases and J by 5 bases, 5 bases remained unmatched.

The chain links TRBV27 to TRBJ2-1, with 15 positions matching TRBD2. Germline V gene lookup returns CDR1 MNHEY and CDR2 SMNVEV (reference sequence). V was clipped by 4 bases and J by 7 bases; unmatched bases: 8. The CDR3 is 17 amino acids. The CDR3 reads CASSSRTSGGARNEQFF. The CDR3 bases are TGTGCCAGCAGTTCTAGGACTAGCGGGGGGGCACGGAATGAGCAGTTCTTC.

The table lists this clone with a few counts. This chain connects TRBV3-1 (or the pseudogene TRBV3-2) to TRBJ1-5; D not resolved. Germline V CDR1 and CDR2: LGHDT, YNNKEL (reference sequence). Trimming took off 3 bases at V and 10 bases at J, with 13 bases between the two ends. This CDR3 has 13 residues. This CDR3 is CASSQGRSSPQHF. DNA for the CDR3: TGTGCCAGCAGCCAGGGCAGGTCAAGTCCCCAGCATTTT.